These 16 T cell receptor beta chains came from one sample sequenced in a study of cytomegalovirus exposure and HLA in healthy donors. The PCR used 60 Vbeta and 13 Jbeta primers. The repertoire was sequenced with immunoSEQ multiplex PCR; TCRdb's copy has only in-frame clones and lacks some. The sample has 140,000 to 150,000 clones, roughly 10% seen once. The sequenced sample was PBMCs. The receptors were gathered from a male donor in good health and CMV-seronegative.

V and J are TRBV19 and TRBJ1-1, with 7 bases matching TRBD1. The ends lost 5 bases at V and 0 bases at J; junction bases unmatched: 15. The CDR3 consists of 18 residues. The germline CDR1 and CDR2 sequences are LNHDA and SQIVND (reference sequence). In DNA form, the CDR3 reads TGTGCCAGTAGTTCCGGACAGGAAGTCTACCCCATGAACACTGAAGCTTTCTTT. Translation gives CASSSGQEVYPMNTEAFF.

This chain connects TRBV7-2 to TRBJ2-7, with 7 bases that match TRBD1. J was trimmed by 3 bases and V by 5 bases; bases with no gene match: 10. Germline V lookup: CDR1 SGHTA, CDR2 FQGNSA. This CDR3 has 15 residues. The CDR3 DNA reads TGTGCCAGCAGCCAGGCCGGGACAGTGAGCTACGAGCAGTACTTC. It translates to CASSQAGTVSYEQYF.

The V and J genes are TRBV10-3 and TRBJ1-2; 9 bases align to TRBD1. The trim removed 5 bases at V and 5 bases at J, leaving 9 bases unmatched. Germline V gives CDR1 ENHRY, CDR2 SYGVKD. This CDR3 contains 15 residues. The CDR3 reads CAISSWTGVGYGYTF. The CDR3 DNA sequence: TGTGCCATCAGTAGCTGGACAGGGGTGGGGTATGGCTACACCTTC.

This clone was seen more than once but under ten times. The chain employs TRBV7-7 and TRBJ2-7, with D unclear. Deletions cut 1 base from V and 3 bases from J, with 7 bases between. In germline, CDR1 is SSHAT, CDR2 FNYEAQ (reference sequence). This CDR3 contains 13 residues. This chain's CDR3 is CASSLGQYYEQYF. DNA for the CDR3: TGTGCCAGCAGCTTAGGGCAGTACTACGAGCAGTACTTC.

This clone has just a few counts. The gene calls are TRBV5-4 and TRBJ2-2, with D unresolved. The CDR3 length is 16 residues. The V end was cut by 4 bases, the J end by 2 bases, with 15 bases between. Germline CDR1 and CDR2: SGHNT and YYREEE (reference sequence). This chain's CDR3 is CASSPKVQTNTGELFF. CDR3 sequence (DNA): TGTGCCAGCAGCCCCAAGGTCCAGACAAACACCGGGGAGCTGTTTTTT.

This clone was observed a handful of times. The chain is built from TRBV2 and TRBJ1-1, with D hard to call. Germline CDR1 reads SNHLY; CDR2 reads FYNNEI. The CDR3 has 13 residues. Trimming took 9 bases from V and 4 from J, leaving 15 bases between them. The CDR3 loop reads CASKVEGGTEAFF. The DNA of the CDR3 is TGTGCCAGTAAGGTGGAGGGCGGCACTGAAGCTTTCTTT.

The chain recombines TRBV5-4 with TRBJ1-2; possibly TRBD1 for D (5 bases). Germline V gene lookup returns CDR1 SGHNT and CDR2 YYREEE (reference sequence). V was trimmed by 4 bases and J by 5 bases, leaving 15 bases between them. The CDR3 sequence is 14 residues long. CDR3 sequence: CASSGRGGGYGYTF. CDR3 bases: TGTGCCAGCAGCGGTCGGGGGGGAGGGTATGGCTACACCTTC.

The V and J genes are TRBV7-3 and TRBJ2-6, with a tentative D call TRBD2 (5 bases). This CDR3 comprises 17 residues. Trimming removed 5 bases at V and 0 bases at J, with 14 bases between. The V gene's germline CDR1 is SGHTA and CDR2 FQGTGA. Here the CDR3 DNA reads TGTGCCAGCAGCCAACTGACGGGGATCTCTGGGGCCAACGTCCTGACTTTC. Its protein product is CASSQLTGISGANVLTF.

This clone was counted a few times. The chain has TRBV5-4 and TRBJ1-2; 7 bases agree with TRBD1. CDR3 size: 15 residues. V was clipped by 0 bases and J by 2 bases; unmatched bases: 4. Germline CDR1 is SGHNT and CDR2 is YYREEE (reference sequence). CDR3 bases: TGTGCCAGCAGCTTGGGAGGGGGCTACAACTATGGCTACACCTTC. Translation gives CASSLGGGYNYGYTF.

The V and J genes are TRBV27 and TRBJ1-5, with D uncertain. V was shortened by 7 bases and J by 4 bases, with 20 bases between the two germline ends. The germline CDR1 and CDR2 sequences are MNHEY and SMNVEV (reference sequence). The CDR3 totals 16 residues. CDR3 in amino acids: CASTQTGVGGNQPQHF. Written as DNA, the CDR3 is TGTGCCAGCACCCAAACGGGTGTGGGCGGGAATCAGCCCCAGCATTTT.

A few counts support this clone. The chain couples TRBV30 to TRBJ2-2, with D possibly being TRBD1 (5 bases). V was shortened by 2 bases and J by 6 bases, with 13 bases between the two germline ends. The CDR3 has 14 amino acids. The germline CDR1 and CDR2 sequences are GTSNPN and SVGIG (reference sequence). CDR3 DNA: TGTGCCTGGAGTCCAAAGGGGTGGGCCGGGGAGCTGTTTTTT. Its protein product is CAWSPKGWAGELFF.

This clone was found a few times. This chain links TRBV2 with TRBJ1-5; TRBD1 matches at 8 bases. The CDR3 runs 15 residues. Germline V gives CDR1 SNHLY, CDR2 FYNNEI. The V and J ends lost 3 bases and 5 bases, in that order; junction bases with no gene match: 6. In nucleotides, the CDR3 is TGTGCCAGCAGTGAGGATCAGGGGGCATATCAGCCCCAGCATTTT. This gives the protein CASSEDQGAYQPQHF.

V and J are TRBV5-4 and TRBJ2-7; 7 bases align to TRBD2. Losses at the gene ends were 0 bases for V and 4 bases for J; bases not matched to a gene: 1. Germline V lookup: CDR1 SGHNT, CDR2 YYREEE (reference sequence). This CDR3 region has 13 residues. As DNA, the CDR3 is TGTGCCAGCAGCTTGGGGGGGGGTTACGAGCAGTACTTC. Residues: CASSLGGGYEQYF.

This clone was detected a few times. This chain joins TRBV6-5 and TRBJ1-5; possible D gene TRBD1, 6 bases. Trimming took off 8 bases at V and 2 bases at J, with 16 bases between the two ends. The CDR3 is made up of 15 amino acids. Germline CDR1 and CDR2: MNHEY and SVGAGI. CDR3 sequence: CASGALTGGNQPQHF. In DNA form, the CDR3 reads TGTGCCAGCGGGGCCTTGACAGGCGGCAATCAGCCCCAGCATTTT.

The chain carries TRBV27 and TRBJ1-4; a possible D gene is TRBD1 (5 bases). Germline CDR1 and CDR2: MNHEY and SMNVEV (reference sequence). Trimming pared 3 bases from V and 1 base from J, leaving 9 bases between. The CDR3 runs 15 residues. Written as DNA, the CDR3 is TGTGCCAGCAGTTTGAGGGGAGGAACTAATGAAAAACTGTTTTTT. It encodes CASSLRGGTNEKLFF.

Only a few counts were recorded for this clone. V and J are TRBV5-1 and TRBJ1-5, with no clear D. Trimming left V 2 bases short and J 5 bases short, with 8 bases between. The CDR3 is 13 residues long. Germline CDR1 and CDR2: SGHRS and YFSETQ. Here the CDR3 DNA reads TGCGCCAGCAGCTTAGACTATGATCAGCCCCAGCATTTT. Its translation is CASSLDYDQPQHF.